This T cell receptor (beta chain) was retrieved from a study of blood T cell repertoires in COVID-19. This clone occurred once. In germline, CDR1 is LGHNA, CDR2 YNFKEQ. The CDR3 runs 17 residues. V lost 4 bases to trimming and J lost 5 bases; unmatched junction nucleotides: 11. Using immunoSEQ multiplex PCR, the repertoire was profiled, and TCRdb retains in-frame clones only, with some absent. The data contain about 170,000 clones, roughly 86% of them singletons. The V gene is TRBV4-2, the J gene TRBJ2-2, with 9 nucleotides matching TRBD1. Sample: peripheral blood. The origin of this receptor is a middle-aged man who had recovered from COVID-19. Here the CDR3 reads CASSLSPGQGYTGELFF. The CDR3 DNA reads TGTGCCAGCAGCCTCTCCCCGGGACAGGGCTATACCGGGGAGCTGTTTTTT.